This T cell receptor (beta chain) came from a study of blood T cells in healthy people across ages. Study observations and caveats: Donor CMV status was unknown, possibly confounding expanded clonotype changes.

The V end lost 4 bases, the J end lost 0 bases, and 8 bases lay between the germline ends. The CDR3 extends over 14 amino acids. The germline V gene encodes CDR1 SGHRS and CDR2 YFSETQ. For the second PCR, which ran for about 7 to 11 cycles, a sample-barcoded 5' primer and a J-beta primer mix were used. MiXCR, run by TCRdb on the 5' RACE reads, gives a single entry per CDR3 protein. The sample yields about 720,000 distinct CDR3 sequences, about a fifth seen once. The people who gave samples were healthy Caucasians from Russia, aged roughly 6 to 95. RNA extraction gave at least 5 micrograms of total RNA per sample. About this clonotype: Antigen: not known.

The receptor's source is a man aged 70-80 years in good health. The source material was blood. The chain joins TRBV5-1 to TRBJ2-1; no reliable D call. The CDR3 DNA reads TGCGCCAGCAGCCTAGAAACCTCCTACAATGAGCAGTTCTTC. Protein product: CASSLETSYNEQFF. The variable domain in full, completed from reference TRBV5-1 and TRBJ2-1, reads KAGVTQTPRYLIKTRGQQVTLSCSPISGHRSVSWYQQTPGQGLQFLFEYFSETQRNKGNFPGRFSGRQFSNSRSEMNVSTLELGDSALYLCASSLETSYNEQFFGPGTRLTVL.